Following are 4 T cell receptor beta chains from one sample sequenced in a study of T cell responses to AZD1222 COVID-19 vaccine. The assay was immunoSEQ multiplex PCR, and TCRdb's table has in-frame clones only and misses some. The sample contains 75,000 to 95,000 clones, under 90% of which appear only once. The input for sequencing was peripheral blood, taken on day 0 of MenACWY control vaccination. The source of these receptors is an adult in good health.

CDR3 nucleotide sequence: TGTGCCAGCAGCTCGACAGGGGGCATTTTGTACTATGGCTACACCTTC. As protein: CASSSTGGILYYGYTF. The chain combines TRBV3-1 (or the pseudogene TRBV3-2) with TRBJ1-2; TRBD1 matches 10 bases. V trimming: 5 bases; J trimming: 3 bases; junction bases outside the gene matches: 9. This CDR3 contains 16 residues. Germline V CDR1 and CDR2: LGHDT, YNNKEL (reference sequence).

This clone was detected many times. Other DNA sequences of this sample code for an identical CDR3. The chain joins TRBV19 to TRBJ2-7, with 9 bases fitting TRBD1. Germline trimming cut 1 base from V and 3 bases from J; bases unmatched to any gene: 1. The CDR3 covers 14 residues. Germline loops: CDR1 LNHDA, CDR2 SQIVND (reference sequence). The CDR3 loop is CASSIGTGDYEQYF. The CDR3 DNA is TGTGCCAGTAGTATAGGGACAGGGGACTACGAGCAGTACTTC.

V usage is TRBV5-1 and J usage is TRBJ1-1, with D possibly TRBD1 on 5 matching bases. Germline lookup yields CDR1 SGHRS and CDR2 YFSETQ. The V end lost 4 bases, the J end lost 2 bases, and 9 bases lay between the germline ends. The CDR3 spans 13 residues. The CDR3 reads CASSQGENTEAFF. DNA for the CDR3: TGCGCCAGCAGCCAAGGGGAAAACACTGAAGCTTTCTTT.

The chain recombines TRBV4-1 with TRBJ2-2, with D perhaps given as TRBD1 or TRBD2 (6 bases each). Per germline, CDR1 MGHRA and CDR2 YSYEKL. The CDR3 loop spans 16 amino acids. Deletions cut 0 bases from V and 4 bases from J, with 12 bases between. The CDR3 sequence: CASSQDPKGGTGELFF. CDR3 DNA sequence: TGCGCCAGCAGCCAAGATCCTAAGGGGGGCACCGGGGAGCTGTTTTTT.